This entry features one T cell receptor (beta chain) sequence. Antigen: not known. This entry belongs to a study of cytomegalovirus exposure and HLA in healthy donors. About the study: Earlier, some 170 million T cells were analyzed, and fewer than 120 million unique TCR beta sequences were found among them.

Use of 60 Vbeta and 13 Jbeta primers characterized the PCR. Assay: immunoSEQ multiplex PCR; the TCRdb copy retains only in-frame clones and omits some. The table has about 100,000 clones, over 60% seen once. V shed 0 bases and J 4 bases; nucleotides not matched to a gene: 3. Germline V lookup: CDR1 SGHRS, CDR2 YFSETQ. CDR3 length: 14 residues. Study results and caveats: In a later analysis, an Asian-associated ancestry cluster reportedly showed fewer N-insertions than the 666-donor mean.

The specimen was PBMCs. The chain links TRBV5-1 to TRBJ2-5; TRBD1 matches at 7 bases. The sequence was collected from a female donor in good health and CMV-seropositive. CDR3: CASSLGGGRETQYF. The CDR3 bases are TGCGCCAGCAGCTTGGGAGGGGGCAGAGAGACCCAGTACTTC.